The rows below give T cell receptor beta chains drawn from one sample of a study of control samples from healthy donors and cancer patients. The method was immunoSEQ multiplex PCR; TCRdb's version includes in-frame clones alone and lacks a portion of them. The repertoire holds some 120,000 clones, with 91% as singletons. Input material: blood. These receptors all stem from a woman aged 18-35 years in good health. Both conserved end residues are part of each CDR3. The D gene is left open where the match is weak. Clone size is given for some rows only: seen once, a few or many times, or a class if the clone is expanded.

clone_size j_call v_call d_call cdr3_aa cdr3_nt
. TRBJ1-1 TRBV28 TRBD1 CASRKSQGAVTEAFF TGTGCCAGCAGAAAATCACAGGGGGCGGTGACTGAAGCTTTCTTT
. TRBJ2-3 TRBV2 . CASSGDIPTQYF TGTGCCAGCAGCGGAGACATTCCTACGCAGTATTTT
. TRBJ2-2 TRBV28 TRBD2 CASTRGLAGRRGELFF TGTGCCAGCACCCGTGGACTAGCGGGGCGTAGAGGGGAGCTGTTTTTT
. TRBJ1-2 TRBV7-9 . CASSQDPSRGGLYGYTF TGTGCCAGCAGCCAAGATCCATCGAGGGGGGGCCTCTATGGCTACACCTTC
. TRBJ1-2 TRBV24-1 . CATSDTEVRGYGYTF TGTGCCACCAGTGATACAGAGGTACGGGGGTATGGCTACACCTTC
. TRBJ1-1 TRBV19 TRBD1 CATTQGLRYTEAFF TGTGCCACCACACAGGGGCTAAGGTACACTGAAGCTTTCTTT
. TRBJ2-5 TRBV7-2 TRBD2 CASSLQRLAGETQYF TGTGCCAGCAGCCTCCAAAGACTAGCGGGAGAGACCCAGTACTTC
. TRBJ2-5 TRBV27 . CASSLQETQYF TGTGCCAGCAGTTTACAAGAGACCCAGTACTTC
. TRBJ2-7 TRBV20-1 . CSAYGFYEQYF TGCAGTGCTTACGGTTTTTACGAGCAGTACTTC
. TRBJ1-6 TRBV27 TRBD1 CASSLWTGVNSPLHF TGTGCCAGCAGTCTATGGACAGGGGTCAATTCACCCCTCCACTTT
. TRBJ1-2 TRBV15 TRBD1 CATSRDWAGGYGYTF TGTGCCACCAGCAGAGATTGGGCAGGGGGTTATGGCTACACCTTC
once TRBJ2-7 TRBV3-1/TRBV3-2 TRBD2 CASSQALAGAVSYEQYF TGTGCCAGCAGCCAAGCCTTAGCGGGAGCAGTTTCCTACGAGCAGTACTTC
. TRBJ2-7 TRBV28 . CASSLSGRASYEQYF TGTGCCAGCAGTTTATCGGGCAGGGCCTCCTACGAGCAGTACTTC
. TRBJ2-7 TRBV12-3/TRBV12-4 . CASSLPRSEQYF TGTGCCAGCAGTTTACCCCGGTCCGAGCAGTACTTC
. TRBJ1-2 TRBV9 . CASSAQGGSIYGYTF TGTGCCAGCAGCGCCCAGGGCGGCTCCATTTATGGCTACACCTTC
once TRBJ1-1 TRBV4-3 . CASSPVSGVGTEAFF TGCGCCAGCAGCCCTGTTTCAGGGGTAGGCACTGAAGCTTTCTTT
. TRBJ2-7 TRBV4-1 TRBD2 CASSQVGGGLADSYEQYF TGCGCCAGCAGCCAAGTTGGTGGGGGACTAGCGGACTCCTACGAGCAGTACTTC
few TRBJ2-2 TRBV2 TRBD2 CASSGLAGGITGELFF TGTGCCAGCAGTGGACTAGCGGGGGGTATCACCGGGGAGCTGTTTTTT
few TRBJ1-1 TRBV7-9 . CASSDAFWGNTEAFF TGTGCCAGCAGCGACGCTTTCTGGGGAAACACTGAAGCTTTCTTT
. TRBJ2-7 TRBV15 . CATSRDQGFATYEQYF TGTGCCACCAGCAGAGACCAGGGTTTCGCAACCTACGAGCAGTACTTC
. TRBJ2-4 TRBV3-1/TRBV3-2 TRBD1 CASSLTGQAKNIQYF TGTGCCAGCAGCTTGACAGGGCAAGCCAAAAACATTCAGTACTTC
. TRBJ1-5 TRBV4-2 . CASSPEATGYNQPQHF TGTGCCAGCAGCCCCGAGGCAACAGGGTACAATCAGCCCCAGCATTTT
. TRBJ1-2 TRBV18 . CASSPNTGLAGYTF TGTGCCAGCTCACCAAACACAGGACTAGCTGGCTACACCTTC
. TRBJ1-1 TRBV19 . CASSISQGGAEAFF TGTGCCAGTAGTATCTCTCAGGGAGGCGCTGAAGCTTTCTTT
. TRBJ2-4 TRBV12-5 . CASGAAVTGLIAKNIQYF TGTGCTAGTGGGGCGGCAGTAACAGGCTTAATAGCCAAAAACATTCAGTACTTC
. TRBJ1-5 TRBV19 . CASNRDLGNQPQHF TGTGCTTCAAACCGGGACCTGGGCAATCAGCCCCAGCATTTT
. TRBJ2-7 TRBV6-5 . CASSRTGQSGEQYF TGTGCCAGCAGTCGCACAGGGCAGTCGGGCGAGCAGTACTTC
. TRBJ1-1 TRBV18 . CASSPDRRDTEAFF TGTGCCAGCTCACCCGACAGGAGAGACACTGAAGCTTTCTTT
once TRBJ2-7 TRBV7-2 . CASSAPLGPIKLYEQYF TGTGCCAGCAGCGCCCCGCTGGGACCGATTAAATTGTACGAGCAGTACTTC
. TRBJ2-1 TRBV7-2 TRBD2 CASSLAVLAGVERMFF TGTGCCAGCAGCTTAGCGGTTCTAGCGGGAGTTGAGAGAATGTTCTTC
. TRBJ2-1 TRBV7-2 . CASSSGTTSFNEQFF TGTGCCAGCAGCTCCGGGACAACCTCTTTCAATGAGCAGTTCTTC
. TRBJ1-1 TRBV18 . CASSPRRVSGTGGLNTEAFF TGTGCCAGCTCACCAAGAAGGGTGTCGGGTACCGGGGGTTTAAACACTGAAGCTTTCTTT
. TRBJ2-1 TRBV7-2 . CASSLGLNRQYNEQFF TGTGCCAGCAGCTTAGGACTGAACAGACAATACAATGAGCAGTTCTTC
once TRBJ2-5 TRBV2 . CASSAFRGEETQYF TGTGCCAGCAGTGCCTTTAGGGGGGAAGAGACCCAGTACTTC
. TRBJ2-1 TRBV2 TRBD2 CASSVRPSGSGNEQFF TGTGCCAGCAGTGTAAGGCCTAGCGGGAGTGGCAATGAGCAGTTCTTC
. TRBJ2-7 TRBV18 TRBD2 CASSPTLAGGPNEQYF TGTGCCAGCTCACCTACCCTAGCGGGAGGGCCGAACGAGCAGTACTTC
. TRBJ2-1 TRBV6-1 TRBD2 CASSEGVLSPGGGGRNEQFF TGTGCCAGCAGTGAAGGAGTGTTATCCCCGGGCGGGGGGGGTCGCAATGAGCAGTTCTTC
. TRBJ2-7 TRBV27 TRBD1 CASSPMGQGFRYYEQYF TGTGCCAGCAGTCCCATGGGACAGGGGTTCCGTTACTACGAGCAGTACTTC
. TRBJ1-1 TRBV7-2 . CASSSTQGTEAFF TGTGCCAGCAGCTCAACACAGGGAACTGAAGCTTTCTTT
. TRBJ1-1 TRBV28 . CASSLNDGNTEAFF TGTGCCAGCAGTTTGAACGACGGCAACACTGAAGCTTTCTTT
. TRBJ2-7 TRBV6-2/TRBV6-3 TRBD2 CASSYSGLASEQYF TGTGCCAGCAGTTACTCGGGACTAGCGAGCGAGCAGTACTTC
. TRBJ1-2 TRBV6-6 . CASSQTVNGYTF TGTGCCAGCAGTCAGACAGTTAATGGCTACACCTTC
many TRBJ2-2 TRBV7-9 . CASSQKEGNTGELFF TGTGCCAGCAGCCAGAAAGAGGGAAACACCGGGGAGCTGTTTTTT
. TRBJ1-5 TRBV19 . CASSITVSQGLNQPQHF TGTGCCAGTAGTATTACGGTATCTCAGGGACTCAATCAGCCCCAGCATTTT
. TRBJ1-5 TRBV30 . CAWSEKHGQNQPQHF TGTGCCTGGAGTGAGAAACATGGGCAGAATCAGCCCCAGCATTTT
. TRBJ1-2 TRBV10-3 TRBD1 CAISQDRGAGYTF TGTGCCATCAGTCAAGACAGGGGCGCTGGCTACACCTTC
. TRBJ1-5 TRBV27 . CASSRSKGAGGNQPQHF TGTGCCAGCAGTCGATCAAAAGGGGCTGGGGGCAATCAGCCCCAGCATTTT
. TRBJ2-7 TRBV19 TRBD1 CASSLRQGETYEQYF TGTGCCAGTAGCCTCAGACAGGGGGAGACCTACGAGCAGTACTTC
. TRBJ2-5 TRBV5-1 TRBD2 CASSWGTSGEQETQYF TGCGCCAGCAGCTGGGGGACTAGCGGGGAGCAAGAGACCCAGTACTTC
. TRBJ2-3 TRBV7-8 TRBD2 CASSLAGLAGQYF TGTGCCAGCAGCTTAGCGGGATTAGCGGGGCAGTATTTT
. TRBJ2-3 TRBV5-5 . CASSSRKGPSTDTQYF TGTGCCAGTAGTTCACGAAAGGGGCCTAGCACAGATACGCAGTATTTT
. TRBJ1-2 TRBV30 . CAWSPQGRGYTF TGTGCCTGGAGTCCCCAGGGTCGCGGCTACACCTTC